Below, 28 T cell receptor beta chains from the same sample are listed, as sequenced in a study of a mutant IDH1 vaccine in newly diagnosed glioma. Antigens of these TCRs are unknown. Time point defined: week 23, last vaccination. Topical imiquimod was applied with each vaccine dose, which held 300 ug of mutant IDH1 20-mer peptide. Measured with immunoSEQ multiplex PCR; TCRdb has only the in-frame clones, and not every one. The sample shows 50,000 to 85,000 clones, approximately 84% of them seen only once. The sequencing here drew on PBMCs, taken from a glioma patient whose treatment included an IDH1 peptide vaccine. These receptors were taken from a man aged 18 to 30 with glioma.

This clone has only one observation. The chain joins TRBV5-1 to TRBJ2-2; D is ambiguous. The V and J ends lost 0 bases and 6 bases respectively, with 12 bases between them. CDR1 and CDR2 from the germline V gene are SGHRS and YFSETQ. This CDR3 is 15 amino acids long. The CDR3 sequence is CASSLESSSSGELFF. CDR3 nucleotide sequence: TGCGCCAGCAGCTTGGAGTCTAGTTCTTCCGGGGAGCTGTTTTTT.

The chain is built from TRBV6-5 and TRBJ2-2; D possibly corresponds to TRBD2 (5 bases). The length of the CDR3 is 15 residues. CDR1 is MNHEY and CDR2 is SVGAGI in the germline V gene. The ends were cut back, 5 bases at V and 1 base at J, with 11 bases in the middle. CDR3 residues: CASSPSSWNTGELFF. The CDR3 nucleotides are TGTGCCAGCAGTCCCTCTAGCTGGAACACCGGGGAGCTGTTTTTT.

The chain couples TRBV30 to TRBJ2-7, with 8 bases fitting TRBD2. V dropped 2 bases and J dropped 3; count of bases not matched to a gene: 3. This CDR3 has 13 residues. In germline, CDR1 is GTSNPN, CDR2 SVGIG (reference sequence). The CDR3 loop reads CAWSHSGSYEQYF. The DNA of the CDR3 is TGTGCCTGGAGTCACAGCGGGAGCTACGAGCAGTACTTC.

The chain combines TRBV4-1 with TRBJ1-2; D unclear. V lost 0 bases, J lost 8 bases, and 10 bases lay in between. This CDR3 has 13 residues. From germline, CDR1 is MGHRA and CDR2 YSYEKL. CDR3 in amino acids: CASSQESRWGYTF. In nucleotides, the CDR3 is TGCGCCAGCAGCCAAGAGTCGCGTTGGGGCTACACCTTC.

This rearrangement joins TRBV25-1 to TRBJ1-2, with TRBD1 as a possible D gene (5 bases). This CDR3 is 15 amino acids long. Germline CDR1 MGHDK, CDR2 SYGVNS. V lost 6 bases and J lost 6, with 20 bases in between. The CDR3 DNA reads as TGTGCCAGCAGAGGGACGGGTTCTAGTTCGGATGGCTACACCTTC. This gives the protein CASRGTGSSSDGYTF.

As concerns this clone: The junction departs from the called germline gene at one end, perhaps through a read error. CDR3 bases: TGTGCCAGCAGACAAGATGCGGGGCTCACCGCTAGCAATCAGCCCCAGCATTTT. Translation: CASRQDAGLTASNQPQHF. The rearrangement joins TRBV4-2 to TRBJ1-5; possibly TRBD1 for D (5 bases). Per germline, CDR1 LGHNA and CDR2 YNFKEQ. CDR3 length: 18 amino acids.

This clone was detected only a few times. One junction end does not reproduce the germline sequence, and a read error may be involved. The chain has TRBV7-7 and TRBJ2-2, with 7 bases matching TRBD1. Looked up from germline, CDR1 is SSHAT and CDR2 is FNYEAQ (reference sequence). This CDR3 is 13 amino acids long. In DNA form, the CDR3 reads TGTGCTAGCAGCTTAGGGGACAGCCGGGAGCTGTTTTTT. This gives the protein CASSLGDSRELFF.

The chain couples TRBV7-9 to TRBJ1-1; maybe TRBD1 (5 bases). V was pared by 7 bases and J by 1 base, with 13 bases between. The CDR3 extends over 14 amino acids. Germline V lookup: CDR1 SEHNR, CDR2 FQNEAQ (reference sequence). The CDR3 region is CASNYQGANTEAFF. In DNA, the CDR3 is TGTGCCAGCAACTACCAAGGGGCGAACACTGAAGCTTTCTTT.

This chain connects TRBV10-2 to TRBJ2-2; no firm D call. The germline V gene encodes CDR1 WSHSY and CDR2 SAAADI. V was pared by 8 bases and J by 1 base, with 11 bases between. The CDR3 extends over 14 amino acids. The CDR3 sequence: CASRFAQNTGELFF. The CDR3 bases are TGCGCCAGCCGGTTCGCGCAGAACACCGGGGAGCTGTTTTTT.

CDR3 region: CASGTDREVKETQYF. The CDR3 region has the DNA TGTGCTAGTGGTACAGACAGGGAGGTGAAAGAGACCCAGTACTTC. The chain employs TRBV12-5 and TRBJ2-5; possibly TRBD1 for D (7 bases). The germline CDR1 and CDR2 sequences are LGHNT and FRNRAP. Trimming shortened V by 5 bases and J by 3 bases, and 16 bases separated the two germline ends. The CDR3 totals 15 residues.

V is TRBV30 and J is TRBJ1-5; D may be TRBD1 (5 bases). The CDR3 consists of 14 residues. V dropped 1 base and J dropped 3 bases, with 10 bases sitting between them. Germline V CDR1 and CDR2: GTSNPN, SVGIG (reference sequence). CDR3 coding DNA: TGTGCCTGGAGTGGGACACTGAACAATCAGCCCCAGCATTTT. It codes for CAWSGTLNNQPQHF.

The CDR3 here is CASSGLEGYTF. The CDR3 coding sequence is TGTGCCAGCAGCGGTTTAGAGGGCTACACCTTC. The chain links TRBV9 to TRBJ1-2; D gene ambiguous. V lost 3 bases and J 8 bases, leaving 8 bases between the germline ends. Germline assignment: CDR1 SGDLS and CDR2 YYNGEE. The CDR3 spans 11 residues. The full variable domain, in which reference TRBV9 and TRBJ1-2 provide the parts outside the CDR3, is DSGVTQTPKHLITATGQRVTLRCSPRSGDLSVYWYQQSLDQGLQFLIQYYNGEERAKGNILERFSAQQFPDLHSELNLSSLELGDSALYFCASSGLEGYTFGSGTRLTVV.

This clone was counted only a few times. The chain employs TRBV18 and TRBJ2-7; maybe TRBD1 (6 bases). The CDR3 runs 14 residues. The germline V gene has CDR1 KGHSH and CDR2 LQKENI. With 5 bases removed from V and 0 bases from J, the gap between germline ends came to 11 bases. CDR3 residues: CASSMGASSYEQYF. CDR3 DNA sequence: TGTGCCAGCTCAATGGGGGCGAGCTCCTACGAGCAGTACTTC.

The chain has TRBV6-5 and TRBJ1-2; 7 bases fit TRBD1. V gave up 7 bases and J gave up 4 bases; unmatched junction bases: 12. The CDR3 sequence is 15 residues long. Germline CDR1 MNHEY, CDR2 SVGAGI. The CDR3 region has the DNA TGTGCCAGCACCTTTTCGAGGGGGCGCGGCTATGGCTACACCTTC. Translating gives CASTFSRGRGYGYTF.

V is TRBV7-2 and J is TRBJ1-2; 8 bases agree with TRBD1. The germline gives CDR1 SGHTA, CDR2 FQGNSA. The V segment lost 2 bases and the J segment 4 bases; nucleotides outside the gene matches: 9. The CDR3 has 16 amino acids. CDR3 in DNA: TGTGCCAGCAGCTTATCAGGGGGCGTTTATAGCTATGGCTACACCTTC. It codes for CASSLSGGVYSYGYTF. The variable domain in full, with the rest retrieved from reference TRBV7-2 and TRBJ1-2, is GAGVSQSPSNKVTEKGKDVELRCDPISGHTALYWYRQSLGQGLEFLIYFQGNSAPDKSGLPSDRFSAERTGGSVSTLTIQRTQQEDSAVYLCASSLSGGVYSYGYTFGSGTRLTVV.

This chain joins TRBV6-5 and TRBJ1-1; D is ambiguous. CDR1 MNHEY and CDR2 SVGAGI come from the germline V gene. The ends were cut back, 7 bases at V and 6 bases at J, with 15 bases in the middle. This CDR3 has 13 amino acids. The CDR3 DNA follows: TGTGCCAGCACCTCTCCCGTGAGCGCTGAAGCTTTCTTT. This encodes CASTSPVSAEAFF.

The rearrangement uses TRBV9 and TRBJ2-1; D gene ambiguous. The CDR3 contains 14 residues. Germline V gene sequence: CDR1 SGDLS, CDR2 YYNGEE. V lost 0 bases and J 6 bases, leaving 10 bases between the germline ends. The CDR3 bases are TGTGCCAGCAGCGTAGGCGGCCCAGCCAATGAGCAGTTCTTC. It codes for CASSVGGPANEQFF.

The chain has TRBV30 and TRBJ1-1; the D gene is possibly TRBD1 (6 bases). The CDR3 has 11 residues. V dropped 4 bases and J dropped 10 bases, with 13 bases sitting between them. CDR1 and CDR2 from the germline V gene are GTSNPN and SVGIG (reference sequence). The CDR3 reads CAWKGGKSAFF. Here the CDR3 DNA reads TGTGCCTGGAAGGGGGGGAAGTCAGCTTTCTTT.

This rearrangement joins TRBV27 to TRBJ1-5; D unclear. Trimming shortened V by 3 bases and J by 3 bases, and 15 bases separated the two germline ends. CDR1 and CDR2 (germline): MNHEY, SMNVEV (reference sequence). The CDR3 is 16 residues long. CDR3 sequence reads: CASSLTPGALNQPQHF. The CDR3 coding sequence is TGTGCCAGCAGTTTGACTCCAGGAGCCCTCAATCAGCCCCAGCATTTT.

V gene TRBV6-1 combines with J gene TRBJ2-7; D may be TRBD2 (6 bases). Germline assignment: CDR1 MNHNS and CDR2 SASEGT. V was pared by 6 bases and J by 2 bases, with 8 bases between. CDR3 length: 12 residues. CDR3 coding DNA: TGTGCCAGCAGGGAGGGGACCTACGAGCAGTACTTC. It codes for CASREGTYEQYF.

This chain links TRBV7-3 with TRBJ2-7; TRBD2 matches at 13 bases. This CDR3 region has 17 residues. J was trimmed by 3 bases and V by 1 base; bases with no gene match: 6. CDR1 is SGHTA, CDR2 FQGTGA, per germline. The CDR3 DNA is TGTGCCAGCAGCTTAATCCTCGGACTAGCGGGAGACTACGAGCAGTACTTC. Translated, it gives CASSLILGLAGDYEQYF. The complete variable domain, with remaining parts taken from reference TRBV7-3 and TRBJ2-7, reads GAGVSQTPSNKVTEKGKYVELRCDPISGHTALYWYRQSLGQGPEFLIYFQGTGAADDSGLPNDRFFAVRPEGSVSTLKIQRTERGDSAVYLCASSLILGLAGDYEQYFGPGTRLTVT.

The rearrangement links TRBV11-2 to TRBJ2-7; 8 nucleotides agree with TRBD2. V lost 5 bases and J lost 5; bases outside the gene matches: 14. The CDR3 spans 16 residues. CDR1 and CDR2 (germline): SGHAT, FQNNGV. CDR3 residues: CASSREGGGTLNEQYF. For the CDR3, the DNA is TGTGCCAGCAGCCGGGAGGGCGGGGGGACATTGAACGAGCAGTACTTC.

The J gene is TRBJ1-1, the V gene TRBV6-1, with 10 nucleotides matching TRBD1. V dropped 1 base and J dropped 6; count of bases not matched to a gene: 2. The CDR3 covers 14 residues. CDR1 and CDR2 (germline): MNHNS, SASEGT. CDR3 sequence reads: CASSEVGTGAEAFF. Here the CDR3 DNA reads TGTGCCAGCAGTGAAGTTGGGACAGGGGCTGAAGCTTTCTTT.

The chain couples TRBV7-9 to TRBJ1-4; D gene ambiguous. The germline gives CDR1 SEHNR, CDR2 FQNEAQ (reference sequence). CDR3 length equals 15 residues. Trimming left V 5 bases short and J 2 bases short, with 12 bases between. The DNA for the CDR3 is TGTGCCAGCAGCCCCCGGGAGTCCACTAATGAAAAACTGTTTTTT. This encodes CASSPRESTNEKLFF.

This clone was recorded a few times. The chain joins TRBV4-1 to TRBJ2-3, with 10 bases that match TRBD2. CDR3 size: 16 residues. CDR1 MGHRA and CDR2 YSYEKL come from the germline V gene. Losses at the gene ends were 6 bases for V and 5 bases for J; bases not matched to a gene: 11. The DNA of the CDR3 is TGCGCCAGCAGTCAAAGGAGCGGGAGGGCCCAAGATACGCAGTATTTT. Translated, it gives CASSQRSGRAQDTQYF.

In its sample, this clone was seen a few times. The chain joins TRBV7-2 to TRBJ1-5; TRBD1 agrees at 9 bases. The V gene end was trimmed by 1 base and the J gene end by 7 bases; junction bases not matched to a gene: 5. The CDR3 has 15 residues. Per germline, CDR1 SGHTA and CDR2 FQGNSA. DNA of the CDR3: TGTGCCAGCAGCTTAGGCGGGACAGGGCGGCAGCCCCAGCATTTT. It specifies CASSLGGTGRQPQHF.

V gene TRBV19 combines with J gene TRBJ1-1, with D maybe TRBD1 (5 bases). The germline V gene encodes CDR1 LNHDA and CDR2 SQIVND (reference sequence). The length of the CDR3 is 16 residues. Trimming shortened V by 7 bases and J by 4 bases, and 22 bases separated the two germline ends. The CDR3 DNA reads as TGTGCCAGTACTTTTACGACAGTTCCTGGGGGCACTGAAGCTTTCTTT. Amino acids: CASTFTTVPGGTEAFF.

The V gene is TRBV28, the J gene TRBJ1-1, with 7 bases aligning to TRBD1. Germline V gene lookup returns CDR1 MDHEN and CDR2 SYDVKM. The CDR3 contains 14 residues. V gave up 3 bases and J gave up 9 bases; unmatched junction bases: 10. The CDR3 protein is CASSLLGQPLKAFF. CDR3 nucleotides: TGTGCCAGCAGTTTGTTGGGACAGCCTTTGAAAGCTTTCTTT. Looking up the rest from reference TRBV28 and TRBJ1-1 gives the full variable domain: DVKVTQSSRYLVKRTGEKVFLECVQDMDHENMFWYRQDPGLGLRLIYFSYDVKMKEKGDIPEGYSVSREKKERFSLILESASTNQTSMYLCASSLLGQPLKAFFGQGTRLTVV.